There are a few counts of the clone carrying this TCR beta chain. Its antigen is currently unknown. Only healthy Caucasians were included as donors. The source of the sample is a study of identical twins. The study's findings and limits: Modelling approaches yielded underestimates of out-of-frame TCR alpha sharing between monozygotic twins. Invariant MAIT and iNKT cells could partly confound zero-insertion analyses.

Per the germline V gene, CDR1 is SEHNR and CDR2 is FQNEAQ (reference sequence). The CDR3 sequence is 15 residues long. V trimming: 5 bases; J trimming: 8 bases; junction bases outside the gene matches: 8. TCRdb independently ran MiXCR on the 5' RACE reads; one entry per CDR3 protein. In the table there are more than 650,000 distinct CDR3 sequences, 5.5% to 7.5% of which are singletons. The clonotype was recovered from a young man in good health. Input material: naive T cells sorted from blood. The gene calls are TRBV7-9 and TRBJ2-1, with 11 bases aligning to TRBD2. The CDR3 loop is CASSHTSGSSDEQFF. DNA of the CDR3: TGTGCCAGCAGCCATACTAGCGGGAGTAGCGATGAGCAGTTCTTC. The complete variable domain, with remaining parts taken from reference TRBV7-9 and TRBJ2-1, reads DTGVSQNPRHKITKRGQNVTFRCDPISEHNRLYWYRQTLGQGPEFLTYFQNEAQLEKSRLLSDRFSAERPKGSFSTLEIQRTEQGDSAMYLCASSHTSGSSDEQFFGPGTRLTVL.